This T cell receptor (beta chain) came from a study of T cells in Graves' hyperthyroidism and ophthalmopathy. Study-level background: Peripheral blood sampling occurred at initial diagnosis, before any treatment. Broader study findings: Most expanded thyroid clonotypes above 0.001 also appeared in blood.

Exclusion followed for patients with uncontrolled infection, other autoimmune disease, pregnancy or lactation. The source of the PBMCs was approximately 10 ml of fresh peripheral blood. The V and J ends lost 0 bases and 2 bases respectively, with 10 bases between them. Germline CDR1 is GTSNPN and CDR2 is SVGIG (reference sequence). CDR3 length: 14 residues. The table lists this clonotype with many counts. What it recognizes is unknown. The CDR3 regions of TCR beta were amplified from RNA transcripts. TCR CDR3 regions were first amplified by RT-PCR with HTBI primers. TCRdb re-analysed the multiplex PCR reads in MiXCR, keeping a single row per CDR3 protein. Among around 390,000 distinct CDR3 sequences listed, roughly 15% were seen once.

Sequencing was done on a sample of blood. This chain joins TRBV30 and TRBJ1-2, with D unresolved. This receptor was obtained from a woman younger than 45 with Graves' ophthalmopathy. Written as DNA, the CDR3 is TGTGCCTGGAGTGTACATCAACTGAACTATGGCTACACCTTC. As protein: CAWSVHQLNYGYTF.